These 28 T cell receptor beta chains were sequenced from one sample in a study of OX40 agonist ivuxolimab in advanced cancers. The protocol was immunoSEQ multiplex PCR, while the TCRdb copy is restricted to in-frame clones and leaves out a portion. This sample has about 73,000 clones, with 90% found just once. Sequenced material: CD4+ or CD8+ T cells sorted from blood, taken in a trial of the OX40 agonist ivuxolimab. Receptors originate from an adult with an advanced solid tumor such as melanoma, head and neck, liver or kidney cancer.

This chain joins TRBV25-1 and TRBJ2-5; D remains ambiguous. Looked up from germline, CDR1 is MGHDK and CDR2 is SYGVNS. This CDR3 region has 14 residues. Trimming cost V 3 bases and J 3 bases, with 11 bases left between them. CDR3 in DNA: TGTGCCAGCAGTGAGGGATATCTAAAAGAGACCCAGTACTTC. As protein: CASSEGYLKETQYF.

The V and J genes are TRBV10-1 and TRBJ1-4; TRBD1 aligns across 9 bases. From germline, CDR1 is WNHNN and CDR2 SYGVQD (reference sequence). The CDR3 runs to 14 residues. V trimming: 6 bases; J trimming: 6 bases; junction bases outside the gene matches: 5. CDR3 DNA sequence: TGCGCCAGCAGCCAACAGGGGGCGCATGAAAAACTGTTTTTT. Its protein product is CASSQQGAHEKLFF.

The V gene is TRBV5-1, the J gene TRBJ1-2; 7 bases line up with TRBD1. The CDR3 has 16 residues. Germline V gene sequence: CDR1 SGHRS, CDR2 YFSETQ. V lost 4 bases and J lost 5; bases outside the gene matches: 14. CDR3 coding DNA: TGCGCCAGCAGCCTGGGGACAGTTCGAACTCCTTATGGCTACACCTTC. Translated: CASSLGTVRTPYGYTF.

This chain links TRBV7-3 with TRBJ2-5; weak D call: TRBD1 (6 bases). The germline gives CDR1 SGHTA, CDR2 FQGTGA. V was cut by 2 bases and J by 5 bases, with 12 bases left in between. The CDR3 runs to 14 residues. The CDR3 DNA sequence: TGTGCCAGCAGCTTATACGGACAGCGCGAGACCCAGTACTTC. Its translation is CASSLYGQRETQYF. Based on the CDR3 plus reference TRBV7-3 and TRBJ2-5, the full variable domain is GAGVSQTPSNKVTEKGKYVELRCDPISGHTALYWYRQSLGQGPEFLIYFQGTGAADDSGLPNDRFFAVRPEGSVSTLKIQRTERGDSAVYLCASSLYGQRETQYFGPGTRLLVL.

This chain links TRBV18 with TRBJ2-3; 13 bases line up with TRBD2. The J segment lost 8 bases and the V segment lost 2 bases, leaving 4 bases of the junction unmatched. Germline CDR1 and CDR2: KGHSH and LQKENI. The CDR3 has 15 residues. In DNA form, the CDR3 reads TGTGCCAGCTCACCAGGACTAGCGGGAGTTGGTACGCAGTATTTT. Encoded protein: CASSPGLAGVGTQYF.

The rearrangement links TRBV6-1 to TRBJ1-1; 8 nucleotides match TRBD1. Germline loops: CDR1 MNHNS, CDR2 SASEGT. The CDR3 totals 16 residues. V gave up 2 bases and J gave up 4 bases; unmatched junction bases: 9. Here the CDR3 DNA reads TGTGCCAGCAGTGAAAGAGGGACAGGCGCCACCACTGAAGCTTTCTTT. This encodes CASSERGTGATTEAFF.

This sequence joins TRBV30 and TRBJ1-5; no definite D call. Germline V lookup: CDR1 GTSNPN, CDR2 SVGIG (reference sequence). The CDR3 is 13 amino acids. V shed 2 bases and J shed 0 bases, with 5 bases lying between them. In nucleotides, the CDR3 is TGTGCCTGGAGTATTGATAGCAATCAGCCCCAGCATTTT. This encodes CAWSIDSNQPQHF.

The rearrangement uses TRBV4-3 and TRBJ1-2; no reliable D call. The V gene's germline CDR1 is LGHNA and CDR2 YSLEER. With 0 bases removed from V and 0 bases from J, the gap between germline ends came to 5 bases. This CDR3 has 14 amino acids. CDR3 coding DNA: TGCGCCAGCAGCCAAGAGGGAGCTAACTATGGCTACACCTTC. This gives the protein CASSQEGANYGYTF.

The chain employs TRBV15 and TRBJ2-1, with TRBD2 matching 7 bases. J lost 9 bases, V lost 2 bases, and 16 bases had no gene match. This CDR3 region has 17 residues. Germline assignment: CDR1 LNHNV and CDR2 YYDKDF (reference sequence). Here the CDR3 reads CATSRSPSGGRTGEQFF. The CDR3 DNA reads TGTGCCACCAGCAGAAGCCCTAGCGGCGGGAGAACGGGTGAGCAGTTCTTC.

As concerns this clone: At one end the junction does not follow the germline gene, possibly because of a read error. The chain uses TRBV5-7 and TRBJ2-2; the D gene is possibly TRBD2 (6 bases). TRBV5-7 is designated an ORF whose function remains uncertain. CDR3 length equals 12 residues. This chain's CDR3 is CASSTSRRGAVF. Written as DNA, the CDR3 is TGTGCCAGCAGCACCTCACGGCGGGGAGCTGTTTTT.

The CDR3 bases are TGTGCCACCAGCACAGACTGGGTAGCCAAAAACATTCAGTACTTC. This encodes CATSTDWVAKNIQYF. The V call is TRBV15, the J call TRBJ2-4; D is undetermined. This CDR3 is built from 15 residues. V was pared by 4 bases and J by 0 bases, with 10 bases between. Germline V lookup: CDR1 LNHNV, CDR2 YYDKDF (reference sequence).

The chain joins TRBV6-5 to TRBJ2-1; 9 bases fit TRBD1. This CDR3 has 15 residues. Germline V gene data show CDR1 as MNHEY and CDR2 as SVGAGI. Trimming at V came to 0 bases and at J to 4 bases, leaving 1 base not matched to a gene. CDR3 sequence (DNA): TGTGCCAGCAGTTACTCCGGACAGGGGTACAATGAGCAGTTCTTC. It specifies CASSYSGQGYNEQFF.

The V call is TRBV7-9, the J call TRBJ1-3; possible D gene TRBD1, 6 bases. The CDR3 contains 17 residues. The V gene lost 5 bases and the J gene lost 0 bases, with 17 bases spanning the gap. Germline CDR1 SEHNR, CDR2 FQNEAQ (reference sequence). CDR3 nucleotides: TGTGCCAGCAGCCCCCCCCGAGGACAGCTCTCTGGAAACACCATATATTTT. Translating gives CASSPPRGQLSGNTIYF.

This clone appeared once. The rearrangement links TRBV4-1 to TRBJ2-2; D gene uncertain. The germline V gene has CDR1 MGHRA and CDR2 YSYEKL. Trimming cost V 6 bases and J 7 bases, with 12 bases left between them. The CDR3 runs to 13 residues. The CDR3 region has the DNA TGCGCCAGCAGTCCCACGGTAGTCGGGGAGCTGTTTTTT. Translation gives CASSPTVVGELFF.

The J gene is TRBJ1-5, the V gene TRBV30, with D unclear. Germline V lookup: CDR1 GTSNPN, CDR2 SVGIG (reference sequence). V was pared by 3 bases and J by 3 bases, with 9 bases between. This CDR3 is built from 13 residues. This CDR3 is CAWRGGYNQPQHF. In DNA form, the CDR3 reads TGTGCCTGGAGGGGAGGGTACAATCAGCCCCAGCATTTT.

The chain is built from TRBV9 and TRBJ1-2; possible D gene TRBD1, 6 bases. Germline CDR1 SGDLS, CDR2 YYNGEE. Trimming removed 3 bases from V and 8 bases from J, with 17 bases in between. This CDR3 spans 14 amino acids. CDR3 protein: CASSANTGFGGYTF. As DNA, the CDR3 is TGTGCCAGCAGCGCAAATACAGGGTTCGGGGGCTACACCTTC.

The V gene is TRBV2, the J gene TRBJ1-1, with 9 nucleotides matching TRBD1. CDR3 length equals 11 residues. The ends lost 11 bases at V and 5 bases at J; junction bases unmatched: 3. Germline V gene lookup returns CDR1 SNHLY and CDR2 FYNNEI. CDR3 sequence (DNA): TGTGCCGGACAGGGGAGGACTGAAGCTTTCTTT. Its translation is CAGQGRTEAFF.

The chain combines TRBV9 with TRBJ2-3; D may be TRBD2 (6 bases). Germline loops: CDR1 SGDLS, CDR2 YYNGEE. CDR3 length: 15 amino acids. V dropped 2 bases and J dropped 2 bases, with 12 bases sitting between them. CDR3 loop: CASSVSGDTTDTQYF. As DNA, the CDR3 is TGTGCCAGCAGCGTTAGCGGAGACACCACAGATACGCAGTATTTT. Complete variable domain (other parts from reference TRBV9 and TRBJ2-3): DSGVTQTPKHLITATGQRVTLRCSPRSGDLSVYWYQQSLDQGLQFLIQYYNGEERAKGNILERFSAQQFPDLHSELNLSSLELGDSALYFCASSVSGDTTDTQYFGPGTRLTVL.

This sequence joins TRBV7-2 and TRBJ1-5; D may be TRBD1 (5 bases). The CDR3 consists of 17 residues. From germline, CDR1 is SGHTA and CDR2 FQGNSA. Trimming stripped 4 bases from V and 0 bases from J, with 16 bases between. The CDR3 DNA reads TGTGCCAGCAGCTCTGAGGGGCAGATGTATAGCAATCAGCCCCAGCATTTT. Its translation: CASSSEGQMYSNQPQHF.

V gene TRBV18 combines with J gene TRBJ1-3; no reliable D call. Per germline, CDR1 KGHSH and CDR2 LQKENI. This CDR3 is built from 15 residues. The V end was cut by 8 bases, the J end by 0 bases, with 14 bases between. For the CDR3, the DNA is TGTGCCAGCAGAAACCCAGGAGACTCTGGAAACACCATATATTTT. It codes for CASRNPGDSGNTIYF.

The chain couples TRBV10-3 to TRBJ2-7, with 11 bases identical to TRBD1. The CDR3 runs 14 residues. Germline V gives CDR1 ENHRY, CDR2 SYGVKD. V lost 6 bases to trimming and J lost 3 bases; unmatched junction nucleotides: 4. Here the CDR3 DNA reads TGTGCCATCAGCCGGGACAGGGGGGACTACGAGCAGTACTTC. Amino acids: CAISRDRGDYEQYF.

V and J are TRBV28 and TRBJ1-1; 8 positions agree with TRBD1. CDR3 length equals 12 residues. Germline V gives CDR1 MDHEN, CDR2 SYDVKM. Unmatched junction bases numbered 6, after V lost 7 bases and J lost 8 bases. The CDR3 sequence is CASTMDRVEAFF. The DNA of the CDR3 is TGTGCCAGCACCATGGACAGGGTAGAAGCTTTCTTT.

The V and J genes are TRBV6-6 and TRBJ1-3; no definite D call. Trimming shortened V by 5 bases and J by 4 bases, and 6 bases separated the two germline ends. CDR1 is MNHNY and CDR2 is SVGAGI in the germline V gene (reference sequence). The CDR3 extends over 12 amino acids. Here the CDR3 DNA reads TGTGCCAGCAGTCCCTCCGGAAACACCATATATTTT. Amino acids: CASSPSGNTIYF.

Regarding this clone: Other DNA variants within this sample encode the same CDR3. The chain has TRBV2 and TRBJ2-1, with 11 bases matching TRBD2. Trimming at V came to 2 bases and at J to 4 bases, leaving 1 base not matched to a gene. This CDR3 has 15 amino acids. Germline V gene data show CDR1 as SNHLY and CDR2 as FYNNEI. Written as DNA, the CDR3 is TGTGCCAGCAGTGAACTAGCGGGAGGTTACAATGAGCAGTTCTTC. Translation: CASSELAGGYNEQFF. Looking up the rest from reference TRBV2 and TRBJ2-1 gives the full variable domain: EPEVTQTPSHQVTQMGQEVILRCVPISNHLYFYWYRQILGQKVEFLVSFYNNEISEKSEIFDDQFSVERPDGSNFTLKIRSTKLEDSAMYFCASSELAGGYNEQFFGPGTRLTVL.

The V call is TRBV18, the J call TRBJ1-3; the D is unclear. CDR1 KGHSH and CDR2 LQKENI come from the germline V gene. V shed 2 bases and J shed 5 bases, with 10 bases lying between them. This CDR3 is built from 14 residues. The CDR3 protein is CASSPGQARNTIYF. CDR3 bases: TGTGCCAGCTCACCAGGGCAGGCGAGAAACACCATATATTTT.

This clone was recorded once. CDR3 sequence: CASSLASGPQETQYF. The CDR3 bases are TGCGCCAGCAGCTTGGCTAGCGGACCGCAAGAGACCCAGTACTTC. V gene TRBV5-1 combines with J gene TRBJ2-5; TRBD2 agrees at 7 bases. V lost 0 bases, J lost 2 bases, and 4 bases stayed unmatched. The CDR3 loop spans 15 amino acids. Germline CDR1 SGHRS, CDR2 YFSETQ.

This clone was counted only a few times. V usage is TRBV2 and J usage is TRBJ1-5; D is perhaps TRBD1 (6 bases). The V and J ends lost 6 bases and 5 bases respectively, with 11 bases between them. In germline, CDR1 is SNHLY, CDR2 FYNNEI. CDR3 length: 13 residues. In nucleotides, the CDR3 is TGTGCCAGCAGAAGGACAGCCGATCAGCCCCAGCATTTT. It yields the protein CASRRTADQPQHF.

V is TRBV19 and J is TRBJ1-5; D not certain. Trimming pared 1 base from V and 5 bases from J, leaving 6 bases between. This CDR3 comprises 13 residues. CDR1 and CDR2 (germline): LNHDA, SQIVND (reference sequence). For the CDR3, the DNA is TGTGCCAGTAGTATAGGAAGGGATCAGCCCCAGCATTTT. This gives the protein CASSIGRDQPQHF.